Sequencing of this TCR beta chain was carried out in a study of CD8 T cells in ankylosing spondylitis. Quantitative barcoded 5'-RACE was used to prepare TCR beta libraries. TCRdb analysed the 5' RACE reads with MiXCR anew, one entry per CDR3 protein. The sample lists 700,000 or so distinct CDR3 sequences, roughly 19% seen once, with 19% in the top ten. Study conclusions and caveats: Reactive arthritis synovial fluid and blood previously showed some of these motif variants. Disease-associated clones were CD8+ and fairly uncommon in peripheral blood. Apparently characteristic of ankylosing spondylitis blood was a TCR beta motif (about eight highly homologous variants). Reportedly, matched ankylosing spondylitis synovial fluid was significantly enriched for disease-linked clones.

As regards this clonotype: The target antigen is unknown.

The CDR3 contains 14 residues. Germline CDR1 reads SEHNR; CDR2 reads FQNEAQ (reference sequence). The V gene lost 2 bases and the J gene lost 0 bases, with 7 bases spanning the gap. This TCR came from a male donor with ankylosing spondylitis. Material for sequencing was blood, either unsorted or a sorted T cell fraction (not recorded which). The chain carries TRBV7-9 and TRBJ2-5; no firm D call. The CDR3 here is CASSLKTDQETQYF. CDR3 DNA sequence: TGTGCCAGCAGCTTAAAGACGGACCAAGAGACCCAGTACTTC.